These 14 T cell receptor beta chains share one sample of origin, sequenced in a study of sequential checkpoint blockade in melanoma. Assay used: immunoSEQ multiplex PCR; TCRdb lists only in-frame clones, some missing. This sample has over 2,500 clones, with roughly three fifths found just once. Regarding treatment: randomized to nivolumab then ipilimumab (arm A) or the reverse (arm B). The specimen was CD8+ T cells sorted from blood (inferred from file names), collected from a patient given nivolumab and ipilimumab in sequence. Receptors were obtained from a human donor with melanoma.

This chain connects TRBV15 to TRBJ1-2; no definite D call. The CDR3 totals 11 residues. Between the trimmed V and J ends, which lost 0 bases and 11 bases, there was a span of 7 bases. CDR1 and CDR2 (germline): LNHNV, YYDKDF (reference sequence). The CDR3 sequence: CATSRDEGYTF. DNA of the CDR3: TGTGCCACCAGCAGAGATGAGGGATACACCTTC.

This clone was picked up one time. The rearrangement joins TRBV7-3 to TRBJ2-2, with 11 bases that match TRBD2. The V and J ends lost 2 bases and 2 bases, in that order; junction bases with no gene match: 4. Germline V gives CDR1 SGHTA, CDR2 FQGTGA. The CDR3 extends over 17 amino acids. The CDR3 is CASSLFTSGGNTGELFF. The CDR3 bases are TGTGCCAGCAGCTTATTCACTAGCGGGGGAAACACCGGGGAGCTGTTTTTT.

This clone occurred once. The CDR3 DNA reads as TGTGCCAGCAGCGCTGGGGGGATTCAGCAGCCCCAGCATTTT. This translates into CASSAGGIQQPQHF. The chain is built from TRBV9 and TRBJ1-5; D perhaps matches TRBD1 (5 bases). The CDR3 spans 14 residues. Trimming stripped 3 bases from V and 7 bases from J, with 14 bases between. Germline V gene sequence: CDR1 SGDLS, CDR2 YYNGEE.

In its sample, this clone was seen once. This rearrangement joins TRBV7-2 to TRBJ2-1; 9 bases map to TRBD1. V gave up 5 bases and J gave up 10 bases; unmatched junction bases: 15. The CDR3 has 16 residues. Germline CDR1 and CDR2: SGHTA and FQGNSA. The CDR3 protein is CASSPFSTGGIDEQFF. The CDR3 nucleotides read TGTGCCAGCAGCCCATTTTCGACAGGGGGAATAGACGAGCAGTTCTTC.

This clone was seen a handful of times. The CDR3 spells CASSLGTGGYLNTEAFF. CDR3 in DNA: TGTGCCAGCAGCTTAGGGACAGGGGGTTATCTGAACACTGAAGCTTTCTTT. This sequence joins TRBV11-2 and TRBJ1-1; 10 positions agree with TRBD1. This CDR3 contains 17 residues. CDR1 and CDR2 from the germline V gene are SGHAT and FQNNGV. Trimming removed 1 base from V and 0 bases from J; junction bases left unmatched: 5.

The chain couples TRBV27 to TRBJ1-1; unclear D gene. The germline V gene has CDR1 MNHEY and CDR2 SMNVEV (reference sequence). V was pared by 5 bases and J by 8 bases, with 12 bases between. The CDR3 has 12 residues. CDR3 nucleotide sequence: TGTGCCAGCAGTCAGCCGGGAAGAGAAGCTTTCTTT. As protein: CASSQPGREAFF.

This sequence joins TRBV7-9 and TRBJ2-3, with TRBD2 identical over 14 bases. Germline V gene data show CDR1 as SEHNR and CDR2 as FQNEAQ (reference sequence). V trimming: 5 bases; J trimming: 3 bases; junction bases outside the gene matches: 4. This CDR3 region has 16 residues. The CDR3 nucleotides are TGTGCCAGCAGCCGGACTAGCGGGGGGCGTACAGATACGCAGTATTTT. This codes for CASSRTSGGRTDTQYF.

V gene TRBV7-9 combines with J gene TRBJ2-3; 11 bases line up with TRBD2. Germline V gives CDR1 SEHNR, CDR2 FQNEAQ (reference sequence). The CDR3 has 14 amino acids. J was trimmed by 8 bases and V by 3 bases; bases with no gene match: 4. The CDR3: CASSFLAGGPTQYF. CDR3 nucleotide sequence: TGTGCCAGCAGCTTCTTAGCGGGGGGGCCTACGCAGTATTTT. The entire variable domain, with the rest obtained from reference TRBV7-9 and TRBJ2-3, is as follows: DTGVSQNPRHKITKRGQNVTFRCDPISEHNRLYWYRQTLGQGPEFLTYFQNEAQLEKSRLLSDRFSAERPKGSFSTLEIQRTEQGDSAMYLCASSFLAGGPTQYFGPGTRLTVL.

This clone was detected only a few times. The chain uses TRBV23-1 and TRBJ2-7; TRBD2 matches 7 bases. TRBV23-1 is reported as an ORF; its role is uncertain. This CDR3 spans 13 amino acids. The V and J ends lost 3 bases and 4 bases, in that order; junction bases with no gene match: 3. The CDR3 loop is CASSHAGAYEQYF. Written as DNA, the CDR3 is TGCGCCAGCAGTCATGCGGGAGCTTACGAGCAGTACTTC.

The chain employs TRBV13 and TRBJ2-5; D perhaps matches TRBD2 (5 bases). V was cut by 1 base and J by 11 bases, with 8 bases left in between. CDR1 and CDR2 from the germline V gene are PRHDT and FYEKMQ (reference sequence). This CDR3 spans 11 amino acids. CDR3 coding DNA: TGTGCCAGCAGCTTAGTGGGAGAGCAGTACTTC. It is translated as CASSLVGEQYF.

This clone turned up a few times. The J gene is TRBJ1-1, the V gene TRBV9; D may be TRBD1 (5 bases). The CDR3 spans 13 residues. The germline CDR1 and CDR2 sequences are SGDLS and YYNGEE. V shed 4 bases and J shed 1 base, with 8 bases lying between them. As DNA, the CDR3 is TGTGCCAGCAGCCTAGGGGCGAACACTGAAGCTTTCTTT. Its protein is CASSLGANTEAFF.

The chain couples TRBV27 to TRBJ2-1; 8 bases agree with TRBD1. Per germline, CDR1 MNHEY and CDR2 SMNVEV (reference sequence). Losses at the gene ends were 5 bases for V and 7 bases for J; bases not matched to a gene: 7. The CDR3 runs to 14 residues. The CDR3 protein is CASSTDRGKNEQFF. Here the CDR3 DNA reads TGTGCCAGCAGTACAGACAGGGGCAAAAATGAGCAGTTCTTC.

This clone is labeled large. The V call is TRBV7-9, the J call TRBJ2-1; TRBD2 matches at 8 bases. This CDR3 spans 16 amino acids. Germline values: CDR1 SEHNR, CDR2 FQNEAQ (reference sequence). V was clipped by 5 bases and J by 0 bases; unmatched bases: 6. The CDR3 sequence: CASSPRGGRSYNEQFF. CDR3 coding DNA: TGTGCCAGCAGCCCCCGCGGGGGGCGCTCCTACAATGAGCAGTTCTTC. Variable domain in full (rest from reference TRBV7-9 and TRBJ2-1): DTGVSQNPRHKITKRGQNVTFRCDPISEHNRLYWYRQTLGQGPEFLTYFQNEAQLEKSRLLSDRFSAERPKGSFSTLEIQRTEQGDSAMYLCASSPRGGRSYNEQFFGPGTRLTVL.

This chain links TRBV7-9 with TRBJ2-1; D perhaps matches TRBD1 (5 bases). V was cut by 5 bases and J by 8 bases, with 19 bases left in between. The CDR3 consists of 15 residues. The germline V gene encodes CDR1 SEHNR and CDR2 FQNEAQ (reference sequence). The CDR3: CASSQGHSEGDEQFF. CDR3 DNA: TGTGCCAGCAGCCAAGGACACTCCGAAGGAGATGAGCAGTTCTTC. Full variable domain (outside the CDR3, taken from reference TRBV7-9 and TRBJ2-1): DTGVSQNPRHKITKRGQNVTFRCDPISEHNRLYWYRQTLGQGPEFLTYFQNEAQLEKSRLLSDRFSAERPKGSFSTLEIQRTEQGDSAMYLCASSQGHSEGDEQFFGPGTRLTVL.